What follows are 10 T cell receptor beta chains derived from one specimen sequenced in a study of T cell repertoires in cytomegalovirus infection. TCRdb redid the calling of the reads with MiXCR, one entry per CDR3 protein. The sample yields approximately 770,000 distinct CDR3 sequences, roughly 28% seen once. What these receptors recognize is not known. The sequences come from cultured CD8+ T cells from PBMCs, collected from culture after CMV antigen stimulation. These TCRs come from a human donor in good health (CMV status not recorded). Some clones in this sample may be carry-over from other donors' samples.

V is TRBV5-5 and J is TRBJ2-1; 7 bases map to TRBD1. V shed 2 bases and J 7 bases; nucleotides not matched to a gene: 3. Germline V gives CDR1 SGHKS, CDR2 YYEKEE (reference sequence). CDR3 length: 13 amino acids. The CDR3 nucleotides are TGTGCCAGCAGCTTTTACAGGGGTAATGAGCAGTTCTTC. It yields the protein CASSFYRGNEQFF.

The chain employs TRBV27 and TRBJ2-1; no firm D call. This CDR3 has 14 residues. CDR1 and CDR2 (germline): MNHEY, SMNVEV (reference sequence). V shed 3 bases and J shed 6 bases, with 12 bases lying between them. The CDR3: CASSLGINGNEQFF. CDR3 bases: TGTGCCAGCAGTTTGGGGATTAATGGCAATGAGCAGTTCTTC.

As DNA, the CDR3 is TGTGCCAGCAGTTTAGCAGGGGGCGTCACTGAAGCTTTCTTT. It specifies CASSLAGGVTEAFF. The chain employs TRBV12-3 or TRBV12-4 and TRBJ1-1, with 7 bases identical to TRBD1. This CDR3 region has 14 residues. V shed 0 bases, J shed 4 bases, and the junction held 2 bases outside the gene matches.

A single count supports this clonotype. In DNA form, the CDR3 reads TGTGCCAGCAGTGAAGTATCTGATCCAGGCTTTAGCTCCTATAATTCACCCCTCCACTTT. Translating gives CASSEVSDPGFSSYNSPLHF. The chain has TRBV6-1 and TRBJ1-6; the D is unclear. CDR1 and CDR2 (germline): MNHNS, SASEGT. Trimming took off 1 base at V and 0 bases at J, with 19 bases between the two ends. CDR3 size: 20 residues.

This clonotype has only a few counts. This chain uses TRBV27 with TRBJ1-6, with TRBD1 matching over 12 bases. Germline CDR1 and CDR2: MNHEY and SMNVEV (reference sequence). This CDR3 spans 15 amino acids. Losses at the gene ends were 3 bases for V and 7 bases for J; bases not matched to a gene: 1. For the CDR3, the DNA is TGTGCCAGCAGTTTCGGGACAGGGGGCAATTCACCCCTCCACTTT. It yields the protein CASSFGTGGNSPLHF.

The rearrangement joins TRBV6-2 or TRBV6-3 to TRBJ2-7; 7 bases align to TRBD2. J gave up 3 bases and V 6 bases, and 14 bases lay outside the gene matches. This CDR3 spans 16 amino acids. CDR1 and CDR2 (germline): MNHEY, SVGEGT. The CDR3: CASSHPPERGFYEQYV. The CDR3 bases are TGTGCCAGCAGCCACCCACCGGAGCGGGGCTTCTACGAGCAGTACGTC.

This clonotype was counted between two and nine times. The V call is TRBV27, the J call TRBJ2-7; 10 bases line up with TRBD2. V trimming: 6 bases; J trimming: 2 bases; junction bases outside the gene matches: 4. CDR1 and CDR2 from the germline V gene are MNHEY and SMNVEV (reference sequence). The length of the CDR3 is 14 residues. The CDR3 bases are TGTGCCAGCAGGGCACTAGCGGGGACCTACGAGCAGTACTTC. This sequence encodes CASRALAGTYEQYF.

In its sample, this clonotype was seen a few times. The CDR3 spells CASSQLRPGKGQLTEAFF. In DNA form, the CDR3 reads TGCGCCAGCAGCCAACTCCGCCCGGGCAAGGGACAGCTTACTGAAGCTTTCTTT. The chain has TRBV4-1 and TRBJ1-1; 7 bases line up with TRBD1. Per the germline V gene, CDR1 is MGHRA and CDR2 is YSYEKL. Trimming at V came to 2 bases and at J to 5 bases, leaving 17 bases not matched to a gene. The CDR3 extends over 18 amino acids.

This clonotype has more than one count but fewer than ten. This chain links TRBV6-2 or TRBV6-3 with TRBJ2-2; D uncertain. Trimming removed 0 bases at V and 0 bases at J, with 8 bases between. This CDR3 is built from 16 residues. CDR1 MNHEY and CDR2 SVGEGT come from the germline V gene. Written as DNA, the CDR3 is TGTGCCAGCAGTTACTCGGTGGCTCCGAACACCGGGGAGCTGTTTTTT. Its protein product is CASSYSVAPNTGELFF.

V usage is TRBV29-1 and J usage is TRBJ1-1, with TRBD1 matching over 9 bases. With 4 bases clipped from V and 1 base from J, the junction kept 1 base outside the gene matches. There are 13 residues in the CDR3. Germline V gene data show CDR1 as SQVTM and CDR2 as ANQGSEA. CDR3 sequence: CSVAQGANTEAFF. The CDR3 bases are TGCAGCGTTGCACAGGGGGCGAACACTGAAGCTTTCTTT.